The 7 T cell receptor beta chains given below trace back to one sample, sequenced in a study of shared clonotypes between healthy human individuals. Produced via immunoSEQ multiplex PCR; TCRdb's table is partial and in-frame only. There are some 500,000 clones in the sample; 95% to 96% occur only once, and about 0.067% lies in the top ten. Sequenced: naive CD4+ T cells sorted from blood. Subset denoted: CD45RA+ positively selected. Receptors were obtained from a woman in her twenties or thirties in good health.

The chain employs TRBV18 and TRBJ2-3; D may be TRBD2 (6 bases). The CDR3 sequence is 17 residues long. Trimming stripped 1 base from V and 2 bases from J, with 16 bases between. Germline V gives CDR1 KGHSH, CDR2 LQKENI. The CDR3 loop reads CASSPRARGGVTDTQYF. The CDR3 DNA sequence: TGTGCCAGCTCACCACGGGCGCGTGGCGGGGTCACAGATACGCAGTATTTT.

The V call is TRBV2, the J call TRBJ1-5, with TRBD1 as a possible D gene (6 bases). V was pared by 6 bases and J by 5 bases, with 17 bases between. Germline CDR1 and CDR2: SNHLY and FYNNEI. This CDR3 is 15 amino acids long. This CDR3 is CASRDTQGSDQPQHF. In DNA, the CDR3 is TGTGCCAGCAGGGACACTCAGGGGAGCGATCAGCCCCAGCATTTT.

The chain is built from TRBV28 and TRBJ1-2; D not certain. Germline-derived CDR1 and CDR2 are MDHEN and SYDVKM. The CDR3 extends over 14 amino acids. Trimming removed 2 bases from V and 0 bases from J, with 7 bases in between. CDR3 nucleotide sequence: TGTGCCAGCAGTTTAGTCGGCCCTAACTATGGCTACACCTTC. Translation: CASSLVGPNYGYTF.

The CDR3 region is CSMGLADHTDTQYF. DNA of the CDR3: TGCAGCATGGGACTAGCGGACCACACAGATACGCAGTATTTT. The genes are TRBV29-1 and TRBJ2-3; 11 positions agree with TRBD2. This CDR3 contains 14 residues. Germline CDR1 and CDR2: SQVTM and ANQGSEA. J gave up 2 bases and V 8 bases, and 6 bases lay outside the gene matches.

The rearrangement uses TRBV5-4 and TRBJ2-2; 7 bases fit TRBD1. V dropped 4 bases and J dropped 2; count of bases not matched to a gene: 5. The CDR3 extends over 15 amino acids. CDR1 and CDR2 (germline): SGHNT, YYREEE (reference sequence). The CDR3 bases are TGTGCCAGCAGCCGAGACAGGGTAAACACCGGGGAGCTGTTTTTT. As protein: CASSRDRVNTGELFF.

The chain uses TRBV5-1 and TRBJ1-2; perhaps TRBD1 as D (5 bases). CDR3 length: 12 residues. The germline CDR1 and CDR2 sequences are SGHRS and YFSETQ. The chain's CDR3 is CDPRQSHYGYTF. The CDR3, as DNA: TGCGACCCCAGACAGTCGCACTATGGCTACACCTTC.

This rearrangement joins TRBV28 to TRBJ1-5; D not resolved. This CDR3 is built from 15 residues. The germline V and J ends were trimmed by 3 bases and 0 bases, with 9 bases remaining between them. Germline CDR1 is MDHEN and CDR2 is SYDVKM. The chain's CDR3 is CASSLNGYSNQPQHF. The DNA of the CDR3 is TGTGCCAGCAGTTTGAACGGTTATAGCAATCAGCCCCAGCATTTT.